The present TCR beta chain was sequenced within a study of cytomegalovirus exposure and HLA in healthy donors. Background on the study: Falling in the Caucasian-associated ancestry cluster were about 83% of 398 genotyped donors. Whole-study findings and limits: A later analysis linked around 17,000 TCR beta sequences to HLA alleles at 0.05 false discovery rate.

CDR3 size: 15 residues. V dropped 4 bases and J dropped 2 bases, with 13 bases sitting between them. The germline V gene has CDR1 SGHRS and CDR2 YFSETQ. About this clone: As yet, its antigen is unknown.

Vbeta (60) and Jbeta (13) primers were used in the PCR. Generated by immunoSEQ multiplex PCR, the TCRdb table keeps only in-frame clones and is missing some. The table lists tens of thousands of clones, approximately 78% of them singletons. Material for sequencing was PBMCs. This chain joins TRBV5-1 and TRBJ1-3, with D hard to call. The sequence derives from a man between 18 and 35 years old in good health and CMV-seronegative. CDR3 loop: CASSPISGAGNTIYF. For the CDR3, the DNA is TGCGCCAGCAGCCCCATTAGCGGGGCTGGAAACACCATATATTTT. Together with reference TRBV5-1 and TRBJ1-3, the CDR3 gives the full variable domain: KAGVTQTPRYLIKTRGQQVTLSCSPISGHRSVSWYQQTPGQGLQFLFEYFSETQRNKGNFPGRFSGRQFSNSRSEMNVSTLELGDSALYLCASSPISGAGNTIYFGEGSWLTVV.